These 30 T cell receptor beta chains share one sample of origin, sequenced in a study of cytomegalovirus exposure and HLA in healthy donors. Primers: 60 Vbeta forward and 13 Jbeta reverse. The protocol was immunoSEQ multiplex PCR, while the TCRdb copy is restricted to in-frame clones and leaves out a portion. This table holds over 70,000 clones, approximately 74% found once. Sequenced material: PBMCs. The receptors shown here come from a man aged 30 to 39 in good health and CMV-seropositive.

This chain links TRBV12-5 with TRBJ2-4; weak D call: TRBD2 (7 bases). The V and J ends lost 1 base and 15 bases respectively, with 16 bases between them. CDR3 length equals 13 residues. Germline V gives CDR1 LGHNT, CDR2 FRNRAP. In nucleotides, the CDR3 is TGTGCTAGTGGTTTGGGGGGGGGCCCTTTCATGTACTTC. Its translation is CASGLGGGPFMYF.

The J gene is TRBJ1-5, the V gene TRBV4-1; the match to TRBD1 covers 10 bases. Germline assignment: CDR1 MGHRA and CDR2 YSYEKL. The J segment lost 4 bases and the V segment lost 3 bases, leaving 3 bases of the junction unmatched. This CDR3 has 15 amino acids. The CDR3 here is CASSHDRGPNQPQHF. The DNA of the CDR3 is TGCGCCAGCAGCCATGACAGGGGGCCGAATCAGCCCCAGCATTTT.

V is TRBV5-1 and J is TRBJ1-1, with D perhaps TRBD1 (6 bases). With 3 bases removed from V and 2 bases from J, the gap between germline ends came to 11 bases. The CDR3 has 14 amino acids. Germline CDR1 and CDR2: SGHRS and YFSETQ. The DNA for the CDR3 is TGCGCCAGCAGCTCCCAACAGGGTAACACTGAAGCTTTCTTT. Translation: CASSSQQGNTEAFF.

V usage is TRBV2 and J usage is TRBJ2-7, with 9 bases lining up with TRBD2. CDR3 length equals 14 residues. Germline V CDR1 and CDR2: SNHLY, FYNNEI. Trimming removed 2 bases from V and 5 bases from J; junction bases left unmatched: 4. The CDR3 DNA follows: TGTGCCAGCAGTGAACTAGCGGGAATCCACGAGCAGTACTTC. It translates to CASSELAGIHEQYF. The whole variable domain, filled in from reference TRBV2 and TRBJ2-7, reads EPEVTQTPSHQVTQMGQEVILRCVPISNHLYFYWYRQILGQKVEFLVSFYNNEISEKSEIFDDQFSVERPDGSNFTLKIRSTKLEDSAMYFCASSELAGIHEQYFGPGTRLTVT.

V and J are TRBV7-8 and TRBJ1-1, with 11 bases fitting TRBD1. The germline V gene encodes CDR1 SGHVS and CDR2 FQNEAQ. The CDR3 loop spans 14 amino acids. V trimming: 4 bases; J trimming: 5 bases; junction bases outside the gene matches: 3. In DNA, the CDR3 is TGTGCCAGCAGCTGGGGGACAGGGGGGACTGAAGCTTTCTTT. This sequence encodes CASSWGTGGTEAFF.

The rearrangement joins TRBV15 to TRBJ2-5; no definite D call. The CDR3 contains 16 residues. The V end lost 0 bases, the J end lost 2 bases, and 13 bases lay between the germline ends. Per germline, CDR1 LNHNV and CDR2 YYDKDF (reference sequence). CDR3 in amino acids: CATSRDGARQQETQYF. In nucleotides, the CDR3 is TGTGCCACCAGCAGAGATGGAGCCCGCCAGCAAGAGACCCAGTACTTC.

V and J are TRBV27 and TRBJ2-7, with 8 positions matching TRBD1. The V and J ends lost 3 bases and 1 base, in that order; junction bases with no gene match: 2. The CDR3 sequence is 14 residues long. CDR1 MNHEY and CDR2 SMNVEV come from the germline V gene (reference sequence). The CDR3: CASSFGTGSYEQYF. CDR3 in DNA: TGTGCCAGCAGTTTCGGGACAGGATCCTACGAGCAGTACTTC.

This chain uses TRBV15 with TRBJ2-3; 7 nucleotides align to TRBD2. This CDR3 is 14 amino acids long. Germline CDR1 LNHNV, CDR2 YYDKDF (reference sequence). The V gene end was trimmed by 3 bases and the J gene end by 2 bases; junction bases not matched to a gene: 2. CDR3 amino acids: CATSRGGYTDTQYF. CDR3 coding DNA: TGTGCCACCAGCAGGGGAGGGTACACAGATACGCAGTATTTT. The full variable domain, completed using reference TRBV15 and TRBJ2-3, is DAMVIQNPRYQVTQFGKPVTLSCSQTLNHNVMYWYQQKSSQAPKLLFHYYDKDFNNEADTPDNFQSRRPNTSFCFLDIRSPGLGDTAMYLCATSRGGYTDTQYFGPGTRLTVL.

This chain's CDR3 is CASRHLPGTGYTEAFF. The CDR3 nucleotides read TGTGCCAGCAGACATCTCCCTGGGACAGGGTACACTGAAGCTTTCTTT. This chain links TRBV5-8 with TRBJ1-1; 9 bases are a match to TRBD1. The CDR3 has 16 residues. Germline trimming cut 5 bases from V and 3 bases from J; bases unmatched to any gene: 11. Germline CDR1 is SGHTS and CDR2 is YDEGEE.

The chain couples TRBV6-5 to TRBJ1-1; possible D gene TRBD1, 6 bases. The length of the CDR3 is 13 residues. V lost 3 bases and J lost 7, with 12 bases in between. Germline V gives CDR1 MNHEY, CDR2 SVGAGI. CDR3: CASSYETGFEAFF. The CDR3 DNA is TGTGCCAGCAGTTATGAGACAGGTTTTGAAGCTTTCTTT.

This chain links TRBV11-3 with TRBJ2-7, with 7 bases lining up with TRBD2. J lost 6 bases, V lost 2 bases, and 7 bases had no gene match. From germline, CDR1 is SGHNT and CDR2 YENEEA. The CDR3 consists of 14 residues. As DNA, the CDR3 is TGTGCCAGCAGCTTATCCGCGGGAGCGGTCGAGCAGTACTTC. Its translation is CASSLSAGAVEQYF.

This chain joins TRBV28 and TRBJ2-5; 8 bases agree with TRBD2. The J call is doubtful: the DNA matches TRBJ2-7 better. In germline, CDR1 is MDHEN, CDR2 SYDVKM. This CDR3 region has 15 residues. The CDR3 sequence: CASSAGTRDSAEQYF. CDR3 in DNA: TGTGCCAGCAGCGCCGGGACTAGAGACTCCGCCGAGCAGTACTTC.

This sequence joins TRBV28 and TRBJ2-5; TRBD2 matches at 7 bases. V was pared by 5 bases and J by 5 bases, with 8 bases of the junction left unmatched. CDR1 and CDR2 (germline): MDHEN, SYDVKM. CDR3 length: 14 amino acids. CDR3 sequence (DNA): TGTGCCAGCAGTCCCGCCCTAGCGGTGGAGACCCAGTACTTC. Protein product: CASSPALAVETQYF.

This clone was counted between two and nine times. Here the CDR3 DNA reads TGTGCCAGCGGCCCGCTAGCGGGAGGGCGAGAGACCCAGTACTTC. Its protein is CASGPLAGGRETQYF. The gene calls are TRBV27 and TRBJ2-5, with 12 bases identical to TRBD2. CDR3 length: 15 residues. Per the germline V gene, CDR1 is MNHEY and CDR2 is SMNVEV (reference sequence). V shed 8 bases and J 4 bases; nucleotides not matched to a gene: 8.

This clone was observed a few times. This chain joins TRBV18 and TRBJ2-6, with D possibly matching TRBD1 (5 bases). Germline V gene lookup returns CDR1 KGHSH and CDR2 LQKENI. Between the trimmed V and J ends, which lost 4 bases and 0 bases, there was a span of 10 bases. The CDR3 length is 16 residues. The CDR3 DNA is TGTGCCAGCTCACGAAACAGGAGCTCTGGGGCCAACGTCCTGACTTTC. Translation: CASSRNRSSGANVLTF.

V and J are TRBV30 and TRBJ1-5; D not resolved. The CDR3 extends over 15 amino acids. Germline-derived CDR1 and CDR2 are GTSNPN and SVGIG (reference sequence). V shed 0 bases and J shed 0 bases, with 9 bases lying between them. The CDR3 sequence: CAWSVPDYSNQPQHF. DNA of the CDR3: TGTGCCTGGAGTGTACCAGATTATAGCAATCAGCCCCAGCATTTT.

V is TRBV7-9 and J is TRBJ1-1; tentative D call: TRBD1 (5 bases). This CDR3 spans 15 amino acids. V was pared by 0 bases and J by 2 bases, with 10 bases between. The germline V gene has CDR1 SEHNR and CDR2 FQNEAQ (reference sequence). CDR3 nucleotide sequence: TGTGCCAGCAGCTTAGCAGAGACAGCAAACACTGAAGCTTTCTTT. This codes for CASSLAETANTEAFF.

The chain couples TRBV2 to TRBJ2-5; 10 bases align to TRBD1. The length of the CDR3 is 15 residues. Germline CDR1 and CDR2: SNHLY and FYNNEI. Trimming removed 3 bases from V and 5 bases from J; junction bases left unmatched: 6. The CDR3 DNA sequence: TGTGCCAGCAGTGAGTGGGGGACAGGGGATGAGACCCAGTACTTC. It translates to CASSEWGTGDETQYF.

The chain is built from TRBV7-8 and TRBJ1-5; a possible D gene is TRBD1 (5 bases). This CDR3 has 13 residues. The ends were cut back, 5 bases at V and 10 bases at J, with 15 bases in the middle. Per the germline V gene, CDR1 is SGHVS and CDR2 is FQNEAQ. The DNA for the CDR3 is TGTGCCAGCAGCCCCGTGGAAGGACAACCCCAGCATTTT. This gives the protein CASSPVEGQPQHF.

The chain uses TRBV7-9 and TRBJ1-2, with 8 bases that match TRBD1. This CDR3 has 14 amino acids. The V segment lost 6 bases and the J segment 6 bases; nucleotides outside the gene matches: 9. CDR1 is SEHNR, CDR2 FQNEAQ, per germline (reference sequence). CDR3 bases: TGTGCCAGCAGTCGGACAGGGTACGGGGATGGCTACACCTTC. Translated, it gives CASSRTGYGDGYTF. The variable domain in full, with the rest retrieved from reference TRBV7-9 and TRBJ1-2, is DTGVSQNPRHKITKRGQNVTFRCDPISEHNRLYWYRQTLGQGPEFLTYFQNEAQLEKSRLLSDRFSAERPKGSFSTLEIQRTEQGDSAMYLCASSRTGYGDGYTFGSGTRLTVV.

This clone was observed once. The V call is TRBV7-7, the J call TRBJ2-2, with TRBD2 identical over 12 bases. V gave up 4 bases and J gave up 5 bases; unmatched junction bases: 14. From germline, CDR1 is SSHAT and CDR2 FNYEAQ (reference sequence). The CDR3 consists of 19 residues. CDR3 DNA sequence: TGTGCCAGCAGCTCCCGCGTCTCTAGCGGGAGGGCCGGGACCGGGGAGCTGTTTTTT. The encoded protein is CASSSRVSSGRAGTGELFF.

The genes are TRBV2 and TRBJ2-7; TRBD1 is a possible D gene (5 bases). Germline CDR1 reads SNHLY; CDR2 reads FYNNEI. CDR3 length: 15 residues. The germline V and J ends were trimmed by 3 bases and 5 bases, with 17 bases remaining between them. The CDR3 DNA reads TGTGCCAGCAGTGATGGGGCAGCCTCCCCTGACGAGCAGTACTTC. It encodes CASSDGAASPDEQYF.

As for this clone: At one end, the junction sequence differs from germline, possibly due to a read error. The genes are TRBV28 and TRBJ2-4; D may be TRBD2 (6 bases). Looked up from germline, CDR1 is MDHEN and CDR2 is SYDVKM. The CDR3 consists of 12 residues. CDR3 region: CASRGTQLFMNF. For the CDR3, the DNA is TGTGCCAGCAGGGGGACTCAGCTCTTTATGAACTTC.

The chain couples TRBV7-8 to TRBJ2-7, with D possibly being TRBD2 (6 bases). The CDR3 contains 13 residues. The V gene lost 6 bases and the J gene lost 1 base, with 10 bases spanning the gap. Germline V gives CDR1 SGHVS, CDR2 FQNEAQ. The CDR3 DNA reads TGTGCCAGCAGGGAGGGTTTATCCTACGAGCAGTACTTC. It encodes CASREGLSYEQYF. Full variable domain (remainder filled in from reference TRBV7-8 and TRBJ2-7): GAGVSQSPRYKVAKRGQDVALRCDPISGHVSLFWYQQALGQGPEFLTYFQNEAQLDKSGLPSDRFFAERPEGSVSTLKIQRTQQEDSAVYLCASREGLSYEQYFGPGTRLTVT.

The genes are TRBV9 and TRBJ2-2, with TRBD1 matching over 7 bases. There are 13 residues in the CDR3. V trimming: 3 bases; J trimming: 6 bases; junction bases outside the gene matches: 2. Germline V gene lookup returns CDR1 SGDLS and CDR2 YYNGEE. For the CDR3, the DNA is TGTGCCAGCAGCGGACAGGGTTCCGGGGAGCTGTTTTTT. This sequence encodes CASSGQGSGELFF. Full variable domain (remainder filled in from reference TRBV9 and TRBJ2-2): DSGVTQTPKHLITATGQRVTLRCSPRSGDLSVYWYQQSLDQGLQFLIQYYNGEERAKGNILERFSAQQFPDLHSELNLSSLELGDSALYFCASSGQGSGELFFGEGSRLTVL.

The table lists this clone with a few counts. V is TRBV7-2 and J is TRBJ1-4; no firm D call. V was pared by 4 bases and J by 8 bases, with 17 bases between. Germline lookup yields CDR1 SGHTA and CDR2 FQGNSA. The CDR3 loop spans 15 amino acids. CDR3 loop: CASSSTAIGGEKLFF. Here the CDR3 DNA reads TGTGCCAGCAGCTCAACAGCGATCGGAGGGGAAAAACTGTTTTTT.

This clone was counted a few times. The chain is built from TRBV6-1 and TRBJ1-2; D is undetermined. Trimming pared 2 bases from V and 0 bases from J, leaving 10 bases between. Germline V gene lookup returns CDR1 MNHNS and CDR2 SASEGT. The CDR3 covers 15 residues. CDR3 sequence: CASSELPLANYGYTF. CDR3 nucleotides: TGTGCCAGCAGTGAATTGCCCTTAGCTAACTATGGCTACACCTTC.

V is TRBV5-4 and J is TRBJ2-7; a weak D match, TRBD2 (5 bases). The CDR3 runs to 14 residues. From germline, CDR1 is SGHNT and CDR2 YYREEE (reference sequence). V lost 2 bases to trimming and J lost 7 bases, with 16 bases between them. This CDR3 reads CASSFEDGDSEQYF. The CDR3 DNA reads as TGTGCCAGCAGCTTTGAGGACGGGGATTCTGAGCAGTACTTC.

This clone was counted a few times. J is TRBJ1-1 and V is TRBV4-1; no firm D call. The CDR3 sequence is 13 residues long. Per germline, CDR1 MGHRA and CDR2 YSYEKL. Trimming pared 0 bases from V and 10 bases from J, leaving 12 bases between. CDR3 coding DNA: TGCGCCAGCAGCCAAGATTCTCGTGGAGGAGCTTTCTTT. Amino acid sequence: CASSQDSRGGAFF.

V and J are TRBV19 and TRBJ2-5, with D perhaps matching TRBD2 (6 bases). The V end lost 3 bases, the J end lost 2 bases, and 7 bases lay between the germline ends. CDR1 LNHDA and CDR2 SQIVND come from the germline V gene (reference sequence). This CDR3 is 13 amino acids long. The CDR3 loop reads CASSMEGQETQYF. CDR3 sequence (DNA): TGTGCCAGTAGTATGGAGGGGCAAGAGACCCAGTACTTC. The full variable domain, in which reference TRBV19 and TRBJ2-5 provide the parts outside the CDR3, is DGGITQSPKYLFRKEGQNVTLSCEQNLNHDAMYWYRQDPGQGLRLIYYSQIVNDFQKGDIAEGYSVSREKKESFPLTVTSAQKNPTAFYLCASSMEGQETQYFGPGTRLLVL.